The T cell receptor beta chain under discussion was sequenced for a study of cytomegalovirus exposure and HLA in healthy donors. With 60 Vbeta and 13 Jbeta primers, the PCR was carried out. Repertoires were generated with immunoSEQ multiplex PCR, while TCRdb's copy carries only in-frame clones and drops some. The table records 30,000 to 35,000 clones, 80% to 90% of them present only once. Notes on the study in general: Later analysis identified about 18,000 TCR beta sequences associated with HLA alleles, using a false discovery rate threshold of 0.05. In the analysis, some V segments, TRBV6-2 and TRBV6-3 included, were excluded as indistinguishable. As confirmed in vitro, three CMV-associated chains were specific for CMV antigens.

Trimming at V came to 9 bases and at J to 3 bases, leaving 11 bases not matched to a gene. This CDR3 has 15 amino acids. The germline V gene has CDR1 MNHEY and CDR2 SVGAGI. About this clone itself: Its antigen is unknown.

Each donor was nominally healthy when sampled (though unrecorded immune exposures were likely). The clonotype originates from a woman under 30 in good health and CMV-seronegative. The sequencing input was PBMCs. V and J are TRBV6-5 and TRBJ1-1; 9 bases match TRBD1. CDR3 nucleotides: TGTGCCAGTAAGACAGGGGGTGAGGACTACACTGAAGCTTTCTTT. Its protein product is CASKTGGEDYTEAFF.